The T cell receptor beta chain described here comes from a study of T cell repertoires in cytomegalovirus infection. In the study overall: It can be stated that public TCR beta signatures indicated CMV infection as well as a matching HLA type. General study results and limits: HLA-C-restricted, CMV-specific TCR beta clonotypes were dominant ex vivo. Cumulative public TCR beta family frequency identified carriers of CMV plus the relevant HLA.

Via MiXCR, TCRdb re-called the reads, giving one row per CDR3 protein. Of about 210,000 distinct CDR3 sequences in the sample, roughly 6.5% were seen once. This clonotype showed up many times. Its matching antigen is unknown. This CDR3 is 15 amino acids long. V lost 6 bases and J lost 3, with 17 bases in between. Germline CDR1 reads SGHTA; CDR2 reads FQGNSA. The chain employs TRBV7-2 and TRBJ1-2, with D perhaps TRBD1 (5 bases). The clonotype was recovered from a human donor in good health (CMV status not recorded). Some clones in this sample may be carry-over from other donors' samples. Sequenced material: PBMCs. CDR3 bases: TGTGCCAGCAGTTTTGTCGAAGCGGGGGACTATGGCTACACCTTC. Its translation is CASSFVEAGDYGYTF.